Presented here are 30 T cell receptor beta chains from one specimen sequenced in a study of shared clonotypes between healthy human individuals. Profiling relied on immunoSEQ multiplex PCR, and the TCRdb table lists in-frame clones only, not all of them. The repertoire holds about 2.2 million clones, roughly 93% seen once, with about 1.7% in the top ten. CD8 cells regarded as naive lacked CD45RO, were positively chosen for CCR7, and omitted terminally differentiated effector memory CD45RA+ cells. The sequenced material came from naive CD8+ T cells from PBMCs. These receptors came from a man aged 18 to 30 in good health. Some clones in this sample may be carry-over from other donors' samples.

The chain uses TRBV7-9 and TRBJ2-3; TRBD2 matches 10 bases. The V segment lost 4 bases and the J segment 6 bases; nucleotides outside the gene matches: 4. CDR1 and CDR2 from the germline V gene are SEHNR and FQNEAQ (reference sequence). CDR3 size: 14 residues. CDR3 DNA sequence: TGTGCCAGCAGCTCTAGCGGGAGTTTTGATACGCAGTATTTT. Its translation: CASSSSGSFDTQYF.

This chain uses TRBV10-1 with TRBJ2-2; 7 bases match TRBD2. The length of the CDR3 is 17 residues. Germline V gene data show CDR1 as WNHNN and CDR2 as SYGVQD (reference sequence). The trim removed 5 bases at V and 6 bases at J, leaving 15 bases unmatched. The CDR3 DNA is TGCGCCAGCAGTTTGAGCGGGGAAGGGCCCAGGGCCGGGGAGCTGTTTTTT. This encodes CASSLSGEGPRAGELFF.

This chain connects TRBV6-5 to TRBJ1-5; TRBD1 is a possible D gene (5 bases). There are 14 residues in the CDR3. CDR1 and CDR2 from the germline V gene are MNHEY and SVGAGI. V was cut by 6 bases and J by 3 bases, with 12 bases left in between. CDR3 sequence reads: CASSTDSSNQPQHF. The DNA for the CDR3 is TGTGCCAGCAGCACCGACAGCTCCAATCAGCCCCAGCATTTT.

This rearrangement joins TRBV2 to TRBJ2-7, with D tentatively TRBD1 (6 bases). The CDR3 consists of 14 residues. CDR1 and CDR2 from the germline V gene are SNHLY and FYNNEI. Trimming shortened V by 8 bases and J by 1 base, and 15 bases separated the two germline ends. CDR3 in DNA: TGTGCCAGCGTCCCAGGGACAAATTCCTACGAGCAGTACTTC. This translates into CASVPGTNSYEQYF.

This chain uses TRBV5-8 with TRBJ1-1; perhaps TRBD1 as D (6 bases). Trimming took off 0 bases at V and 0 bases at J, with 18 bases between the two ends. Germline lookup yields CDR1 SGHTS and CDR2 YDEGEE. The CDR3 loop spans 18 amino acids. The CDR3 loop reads CASSLEVGGWGLNTEAFF. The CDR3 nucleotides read TGTGCCAGCAGCTTGGAAGTCGGCGGCTGGGGGCTGAACACTGAAGCTTTCTTT.

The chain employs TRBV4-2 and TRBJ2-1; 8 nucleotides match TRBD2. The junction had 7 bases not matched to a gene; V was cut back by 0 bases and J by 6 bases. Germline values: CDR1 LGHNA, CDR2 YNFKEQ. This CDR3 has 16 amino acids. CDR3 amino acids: CASSQDTGLVFNEQFF. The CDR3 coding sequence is TGTGCCAGCAGCCAAGATACGGGACTAGTCTTCAATGAGCAGTTCTTC.

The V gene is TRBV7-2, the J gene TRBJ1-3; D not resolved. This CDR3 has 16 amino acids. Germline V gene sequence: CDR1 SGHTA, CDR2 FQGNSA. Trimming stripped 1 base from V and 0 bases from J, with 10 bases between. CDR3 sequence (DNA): TGTGCCAGCAGCTTAGTATCTGCAAGCTCTGGAAACACCATATATTTT. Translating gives CASSLVSASSGNTIYF.

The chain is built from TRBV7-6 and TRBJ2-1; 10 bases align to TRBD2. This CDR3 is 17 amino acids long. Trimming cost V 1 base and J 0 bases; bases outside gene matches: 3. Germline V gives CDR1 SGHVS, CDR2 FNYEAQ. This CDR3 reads CASSLVASGGSYNEQFF. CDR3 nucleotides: TGTGCCAGCAGCTTAGTCGCTAGCGGGGGCTCCTACAATGAGCAGTTCTTC. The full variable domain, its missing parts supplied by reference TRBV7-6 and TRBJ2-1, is GAGVSQSPRYKVTKRGQDVALRCDPISGHVSLYWYRQALGQGPEFLTYFNYEAQQDKSGLPNDRFSAERPEGSISTLTIQRTEQRDSAMYRCASSLVASGGSYNEQFFGPGTRLTVL.

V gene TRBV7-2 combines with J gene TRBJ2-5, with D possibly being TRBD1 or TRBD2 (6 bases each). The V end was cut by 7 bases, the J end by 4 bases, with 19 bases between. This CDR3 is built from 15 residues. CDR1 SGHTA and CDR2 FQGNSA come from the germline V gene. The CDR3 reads CASNRGHLGRETQYF. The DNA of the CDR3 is TGTGCCAGCAACCGGGGGCATCTAGGACGAGAGACCCAGTACTTC. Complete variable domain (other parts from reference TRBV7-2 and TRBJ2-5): GAGVSQSPSNKVTEKGKDVELRCDPISGHTALYWYRQSLGQGLEFLIYFQGNSAPDKSGLPSDRFSAERTGGSVSTLTIQRTQQEDSAVYLCASNRGHLGRETQYFGPGTRLLVL.

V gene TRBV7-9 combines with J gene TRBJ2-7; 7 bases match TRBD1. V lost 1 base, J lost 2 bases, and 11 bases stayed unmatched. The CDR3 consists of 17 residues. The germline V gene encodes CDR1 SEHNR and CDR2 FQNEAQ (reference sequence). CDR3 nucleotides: TGTGCCAGCAGCTTAGTATATCAGGGGGAGTTAACCTACGAGCAGTACTTC. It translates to CASSLVYQGELTYEQYF.

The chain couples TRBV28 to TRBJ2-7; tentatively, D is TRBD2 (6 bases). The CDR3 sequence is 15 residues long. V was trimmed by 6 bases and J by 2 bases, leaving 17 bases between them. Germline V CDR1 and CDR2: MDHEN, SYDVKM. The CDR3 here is CASRNPGTLAYEQYF. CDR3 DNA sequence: TGTGCCAGCAGAAATCCCGGGACTCTAGCCTACGAGCAGTACTTC.

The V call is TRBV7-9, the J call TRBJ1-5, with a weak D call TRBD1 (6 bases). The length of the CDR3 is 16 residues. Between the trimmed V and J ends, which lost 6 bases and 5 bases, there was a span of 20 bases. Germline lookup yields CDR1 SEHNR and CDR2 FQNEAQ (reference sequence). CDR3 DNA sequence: TGTGCCAGCAGTTACTCTAGCACAGGGCATGATCAGCCCCAGCATTTT. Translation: CASSYSSTGHDQPQHF.

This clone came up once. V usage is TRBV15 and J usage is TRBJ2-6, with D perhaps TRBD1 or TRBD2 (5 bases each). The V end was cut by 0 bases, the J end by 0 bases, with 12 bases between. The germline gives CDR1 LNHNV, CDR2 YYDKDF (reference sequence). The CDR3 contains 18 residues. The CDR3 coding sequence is TGTGCCACCAGCAGAGAAAGGGGAGCCAGCTCTGGGGCCAACGTCCTGACTTTC. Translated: CATSRERGASSGANVLTF.

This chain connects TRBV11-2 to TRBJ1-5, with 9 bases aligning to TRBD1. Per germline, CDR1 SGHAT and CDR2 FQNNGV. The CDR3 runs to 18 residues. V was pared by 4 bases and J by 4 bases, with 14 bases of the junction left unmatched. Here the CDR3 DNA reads TGTGCCAGCAGCTCGCCCCCGGGACAGGGCGTAGGGAATCAGCCCCAGCATTTT. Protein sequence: CASSSPPGQGVGNQPQHF.

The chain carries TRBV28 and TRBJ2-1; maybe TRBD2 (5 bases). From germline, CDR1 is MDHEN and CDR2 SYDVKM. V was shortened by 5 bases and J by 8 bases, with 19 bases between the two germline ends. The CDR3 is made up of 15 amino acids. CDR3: CASSPPGEGSDEQFF. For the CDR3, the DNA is TGTGCCAGCAGTCCCCCAGGAGAAGGGAGCGATGAGCAGTTCTTC.

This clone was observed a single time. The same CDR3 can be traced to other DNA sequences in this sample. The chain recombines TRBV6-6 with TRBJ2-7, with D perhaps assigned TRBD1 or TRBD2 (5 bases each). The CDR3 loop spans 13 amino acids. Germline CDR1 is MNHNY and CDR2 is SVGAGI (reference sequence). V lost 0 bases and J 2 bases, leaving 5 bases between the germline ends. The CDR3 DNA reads TGTGCCAGCAGTTACTCGGGACCCTACGAGCAGTACTTC. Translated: CASSYSGPYEQYF.

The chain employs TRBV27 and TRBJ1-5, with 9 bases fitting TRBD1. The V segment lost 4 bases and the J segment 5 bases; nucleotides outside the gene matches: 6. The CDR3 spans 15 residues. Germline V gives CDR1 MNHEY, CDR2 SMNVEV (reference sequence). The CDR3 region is CASSSPGQGDQPQHF. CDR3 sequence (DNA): TGTGCCAGCAGTTCTCCGGGACAGGGCGATCAGCCCCAGCATTTT.

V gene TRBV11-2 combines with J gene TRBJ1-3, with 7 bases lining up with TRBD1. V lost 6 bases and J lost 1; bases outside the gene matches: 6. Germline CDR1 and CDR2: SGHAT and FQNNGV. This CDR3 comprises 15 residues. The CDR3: CASRLSGQSGNTIYF. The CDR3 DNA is TGTGCCAGCAGGTTATCGGGACAGTCTGGAAACACCATATATTTT.

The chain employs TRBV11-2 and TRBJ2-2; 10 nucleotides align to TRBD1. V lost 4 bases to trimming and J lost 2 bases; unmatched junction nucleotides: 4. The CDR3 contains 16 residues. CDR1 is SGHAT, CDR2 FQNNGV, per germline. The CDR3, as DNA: TGTGCCAGCAGCTCCCGACAGGGGGCAAACACCGGGGAGCTGTTTTTT. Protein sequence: CASSSRQGANTGELFF.

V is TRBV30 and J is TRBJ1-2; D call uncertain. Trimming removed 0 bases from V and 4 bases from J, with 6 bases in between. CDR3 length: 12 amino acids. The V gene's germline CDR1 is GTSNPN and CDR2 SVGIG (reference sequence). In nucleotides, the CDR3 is TGTGCCTGGAGTGTGTCCGTCTATGGCTACACCTTC. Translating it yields CAWSVSVYGYTF.

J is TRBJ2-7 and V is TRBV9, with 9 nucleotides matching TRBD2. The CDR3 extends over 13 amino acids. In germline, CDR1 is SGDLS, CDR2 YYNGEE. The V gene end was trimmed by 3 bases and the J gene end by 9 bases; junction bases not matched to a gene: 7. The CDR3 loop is CASSAGLASGQYF. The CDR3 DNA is TGTGCCAGCAGCGCCGGACTAGCGTCGGGGCAGTACTTC.

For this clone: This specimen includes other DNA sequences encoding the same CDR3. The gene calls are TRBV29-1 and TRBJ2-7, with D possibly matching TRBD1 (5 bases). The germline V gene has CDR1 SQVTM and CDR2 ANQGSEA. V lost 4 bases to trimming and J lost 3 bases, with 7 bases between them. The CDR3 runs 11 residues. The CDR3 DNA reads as TGCAGCGTTGGAGACAGCTACGAGCAGTACTTC. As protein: CSVGDSYEQYF.

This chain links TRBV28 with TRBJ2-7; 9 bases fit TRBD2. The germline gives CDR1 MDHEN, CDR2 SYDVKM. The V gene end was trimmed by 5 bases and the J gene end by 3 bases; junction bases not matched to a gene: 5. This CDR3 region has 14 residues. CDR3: CASSPIAGDYEQYF. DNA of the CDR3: TGTGCCAGCAGTCCGATAGCGGGGGACTACGAGCAGTACTTC.

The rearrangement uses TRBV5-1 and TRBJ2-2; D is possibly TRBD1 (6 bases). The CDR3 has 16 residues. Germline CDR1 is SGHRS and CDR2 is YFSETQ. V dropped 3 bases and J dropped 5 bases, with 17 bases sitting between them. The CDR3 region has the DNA TGCGCCAGCAGCTCCAAGTGGGACACTGGAACCGGGGAGCTGTTTTTT. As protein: CASSSKWDTGTGELFF.

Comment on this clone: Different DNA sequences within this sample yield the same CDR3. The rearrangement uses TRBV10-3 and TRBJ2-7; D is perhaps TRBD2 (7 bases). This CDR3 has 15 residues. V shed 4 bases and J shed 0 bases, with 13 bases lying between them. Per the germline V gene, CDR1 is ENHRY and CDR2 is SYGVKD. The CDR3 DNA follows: TGTGCCATCAGTGGGGGGAGGGGGAGCTCCTACGAGCAGTACTTC. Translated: CAISGGRGSSYEQYF.

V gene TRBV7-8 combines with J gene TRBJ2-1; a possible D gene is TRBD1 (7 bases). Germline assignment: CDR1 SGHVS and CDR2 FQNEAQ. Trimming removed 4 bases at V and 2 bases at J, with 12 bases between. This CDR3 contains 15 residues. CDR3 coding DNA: TGTGCCAGCAGCTCCCAGGGGGGCGCCTACAATGAGCAGTTCTTC. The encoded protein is CASSSQGGAYNEQFF. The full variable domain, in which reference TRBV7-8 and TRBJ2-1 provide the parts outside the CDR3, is GAGVSQSPRYKVAKRGQDVALRCDPISGHVSLFWYQQALGQGPEFLTYFQNEAQLDKSGLPSDRFFAERPEGSVSTLKIQRTQQEDSAVYLCASSSQGGAYNEQFFGPGTRLTVL.

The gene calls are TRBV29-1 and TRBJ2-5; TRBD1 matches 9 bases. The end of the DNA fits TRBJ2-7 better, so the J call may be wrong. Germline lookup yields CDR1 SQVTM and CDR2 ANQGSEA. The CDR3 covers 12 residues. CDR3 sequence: CSARTGVDEQYF. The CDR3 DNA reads TGCAGCGCCCGGACAGGGGTGGACGAGCAGTACTTC.

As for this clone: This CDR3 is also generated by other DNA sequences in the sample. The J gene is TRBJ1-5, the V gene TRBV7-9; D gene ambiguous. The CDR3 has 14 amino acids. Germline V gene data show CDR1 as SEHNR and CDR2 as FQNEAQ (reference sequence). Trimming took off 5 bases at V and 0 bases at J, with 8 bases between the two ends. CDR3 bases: TGTGCCAGCAGCCTTACAGATAGCAATCAGCCCCAGCATTTT. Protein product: CASSLTDSNQPQHF.

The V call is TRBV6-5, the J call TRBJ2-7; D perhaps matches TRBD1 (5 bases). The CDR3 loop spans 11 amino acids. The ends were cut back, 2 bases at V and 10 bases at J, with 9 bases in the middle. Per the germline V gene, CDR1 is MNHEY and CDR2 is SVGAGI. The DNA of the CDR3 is TGTGCCAGCAGTTACGGAGACAGACAGTACTTC. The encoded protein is CASSYGDRQYF.

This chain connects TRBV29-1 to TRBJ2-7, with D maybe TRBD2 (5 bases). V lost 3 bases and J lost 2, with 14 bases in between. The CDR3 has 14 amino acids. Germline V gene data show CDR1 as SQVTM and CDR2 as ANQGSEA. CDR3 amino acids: CSVDGLGRPYEQYF. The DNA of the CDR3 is TGCAGCGTTGATGGACTGGGAAGGCCCTACGAGCAGTACTTC.